A selection of T cell receptor beta chains follows, all from one sample in a study of shared clonotypes between healthy human individuals. Profiled with immunoSEQ multiplex PCR; TCRdb holds only in-frame clones, not every one. Here the sample spans about 680,000 clones, about 91% being singletons. Material for sequencing was naive CD8+ T cells sorted from blood. Source of these receptors: a man younger than 40 in good health. The CDR3 runs from the conserved cysteine through the conserved F or W. A D gene is named only where the DNA matches it firmly. Clone size is stated in some rows and not others, as once, few, many or a class when expanded.

once	TRBV11-2	TRBJ1-1	-	TGTGCCAGCAGCCCAACAGGGTGGGGGACTGAAGCTTTCTTT	CASSPTGWGTEAFF
-	TRBV7-9	TRBJ2-5	TRBD2	TGTGCCAGCAAAGCGGGAGCACGCGAGACCCAGTACTTC	CASKAGARETQYF
-	TRBV10-3	TRBJ2-3	TRBD2	TGTGCCATCAGTGGGGGACTAGCGGGAGAGGATACGCAGTATTTT	CAISGGLAGEDTQYF
-	TRBV18	TRBJ2-7	TRBD1	TGTGCCAGCTCACCTTACGACAGGGGGCTCTACGAGCAGTACTTC	CASSPYDRGLYEQYF
-	TRBV20-1	TRBJ1-2	-	TGCAGTGCTGATCAGGGTGTGCACACCTTC	CSADQGVHTF
-	TRBV5-3	TRBJ1-5	-	TGTGCCAGACACTTAGATGGGGGTCATCAGCCCCAGCATTTT	CARHLDGGHQPQHF
once	TRBV5-1	TRBJ2-2	-	TGCGCCAGCAGCTTGCTTAGCGGGAACACCGGGGAGCTGTTTTTT	CASSLLSGNTGELFF
-	TRBV9	TRBJ2-3	TRBD2	TGTGCCAGCAGCCCGTGGGGCGGGGAGGGAGATACGCAGTATTTT	CASSPWGGEGDTQYF
-	TRBV4-2	TRBJ1-5	TRBD1	TGTGCCAGCAGCCAGGGTACCGACAGGGGGTTGGAGGCCCAGCATTTT	CASSQGTDRGLEAQHF
-	TRBV5-8	TRBJ2-1	TRBD2	TGTGCCAGCAGAACTAGCGGGGACTACAATGAGCAGTTCTTC	CASRTSGDYNEQFF
-	TRBV6-6	TRBJ1-1	TRBD1	TGTGCCAGCAGAGGGACAGGGGTTACTGAAGCTTTCTTT	CASRGTGVTEAFF
-	TRBV5-1	TRBJ2-1	-	TGCGCCAGCAGCAAACCCCCGGAGTTGAGTGAGCAGTTCTTC	CASSKPPELSEQFF
-	TRBV4-1	TRBJ2-7	TRBD1	TGCGCCAGCAGCCTAGGCGGGGACAGGGGTTTTTACGAGCAGTACTTC	CASSLGGDRGFYEQYF
once	TRBV7-9	TRBJ2-3	-	TGTGCCAGCAGCTTACCCCGGGGCACAGATACGCAGTATTTT	CASSLPRGTDTQYF
-	TRBV13	TRBJ2-2	TRBD2	TGTGCCAGCGTCGCCGCGGGAGGGACCGGGGAGCTGTTTTTT	CASVAAGGTGELFF
-	TRBV30	TRBJ2-7	TRBD2	TGTGCCTGGAATATGGGTACTAGCGCATACGAGCAGTACTTC	CAWNMGTSAYEQYF
-	TRBV4-1	TRBJ1-1	-	TGCGCCAGCAGCACCAAGGGGGGACCCACTGAAGCTTTCTTT	CASSTKGGPTEAFF
-	TRBV9	TRBJ1-1	-	TGTGCCAGCACCACTTTCGGTGAGAACACTGAAGCTTTCTTT	CASTTFGENTEAFF
-	TRBV9	TRBJ2-1	TRBD2	TGTGCCAGCAGCTCAGGGACTAGCGGGAGGGAAAACAATGAGCAGTTCTTC	CASSSGTSGRENNEQFF
-	TRBV7-2	TRBJ1-2	-	TGTGCCAGCAGCTTAGTGGGCTATGGCTACACCTTC	CASSLVGYGYTF
-	TRBV11-3	TRBJ2-1	-	TGTGCCAGCAGCTTCCCGGTGGGGGAGCAGTTCTTC	CASSFPVGEQFF
-	TRBV5-6	TRBJ2-1	TRBD2	TGTGCCAGCAGCTTGGCAGCAGCGGGAAATGAGCAGTTCTTC	CASSLAAAGNEQFF
-	TRBV6-5	TRBJ2-1	TRBD2	TGTGCCAGCAGTTATGGGGCGGGAGGGTTCCACAATGAGCAGTTCTTC	CASSYGAGGFHNEQFF